The sequence of this T cell receptor (beta chain) was determined in a study of T cell responses to AZD1222 COVID-19 vaccine. Broader study findings: Close to half of all spike-specific TCRs reportedly target regions of the variants that are unmutated. There were repertoire samples only from the period after the peak T cell response. Spike was spanned by vaccine-associated CD4 TCRs, which were dominant at 160-218 and 743-854.

The junction had 3 bases not matched to a gene; V was cut back by 4 bases and J by 6 bases. This CDR3 contains 13 residues. In its sample, this clone was seen once. Its antigen is as yet unknown. Sequencing was performed with immunoSEQ multiplex PCR; in TCRdb, only in-frame clones are kept and a portion is missing. The table includes 180,000 or so clones, 94% detected once. V usage is TRBV12-3 or TRBV12-4 and J usage is TRBJ1-5, with TRBD1 matching over 7 bases. The specimen was peripheral blood, collected on day 0 of AZD1222 vaccination. The TCR was taken from an adult in good health. The CDR3 loop reads CASSSGGSQPQHF. The CDR3 DNA is TGTGCCAGCAGTTCAGGGGGATCTCAGCCCCAGCATTTT.